The 19 T cell receptor beta chains below were found in one sample sequenced in a study of T cell repertoires in cytomegalovirus infection. In TCRdb, the reads were re-called with MiXCR into one record per CDR3 protein. Among around 210,000 distinct CDR3 sequences, approximately 7% were seen once, and the ten largest hold 5.5% to 6.5%. Source material: PBMCs. The receptors come from a human donor in good health (CMV status not recorded). Some clones in this sample may be carry-over from other donors' samples.

This clonotype was counted at least ten times. This sequence joins TRBV19 and TRBJ1-1; D uncertain. V was clipped by 3 bases and J by 4 bases, with 18 bases between them. Per germline, CDR1 LNHDA and CDR2 SQIVND (reference sequence). The CDR3 extends over 16 amino acids. This CDR3 reads CASSIRWQTAGTEAFF. The CDR3 coding sequence is TGTGCCAGTAGTATTAGGTGGCAAACAGCGGGCACTGAAGCTTTCTTT.

This clonotype appeared many times. The chain uses TRBV12-3 or TRBV12-4 and TRBJ2-2; 12 bases are shared with TRBD1. The CDR3 runs 15 residues. Trimming cost V 8 bases and J 4 bases; bases outside gene matches: 5. The CDR3 protein is CASLGTGGITGELFF. DNA of the CDR3: TGTGCCAGCTTAGGGACAGGGGGCATCACCGGGGAGCTGTTTTTT.

This chain joins TRBV6-2 or TRBV6-3 and TRBJ1-1; D is possibly TRBD1 (5 bases). Germline CDR1 reads MNHEY; CDR2 reads SVGEGT. The CDR3 is made up of 14 amino acids. Trimming removed 5 bases at V and 3 bases at J, with 13 bases between. CDR3 in DNA: TGTGCCAGCAGTAGACAGTCGAGGGACACTGAAGCTTTCTTT. It codes for CASSRQSRDTEAFF.

Many counts were recorded for this clonotype. The V gene is TRBV28, the J gene TRBJ2-3; the D gene is possibly TRBD1 (6 bases). The V gene lost 5 bases and the J gene lost 0 bases, with 15 bases spanning the gap. CDR3 length: 16 amino acids. The germline V gene has CDR1 MDHEN and CDR2 SYDVKM. CDR3 residues: CASSGDGTPSTDTQYF. DNA of the CDR3: TGTGCCAGCAGTGGAGACGGGACACCGAGCACAGATACGCAGTATTTT.

This clonotype was observed a few times. V gene TRBV4-2 combines with J gene TRBJ1-5, with D perhaps matching TRBD1 (6 bases). Germline values: CDR1 LGHNA, CDR2 YNFKEQ. V lost 5 bases and J lost 0, with 8 bases in between. CDR3 length: 14 residues. In DNA form, the CDR3 reads TGTGCCAGCAGCAACAGGGATAGCAATCAGCCCCAGCATTTT. The encoded protein is CASSNRDSNQPQHF.

The chain carries TRBV5-1 and TRBJ2-1, with unresolved D. CDR3 size: 12 residues. The germline V and J ends were trimmed by 0 bases and 10 bases, with 8 bases remaining between them. In germline, CDR1 is SGHRS, CDR2 YFSETQ. The CDR3 region has the DNA TGCGCCAGCAGCTTGGATGGGTCAGAGCAGTTCTTC. It encodes CASSLDGSEQFF. Full variable domain (rest looked up from reference TRBV5-1 and TRBJ2-1): KAGVTQTPRYLIKTRGQQVTLSCSPISGHRSVSWYQQTPGQGLQFLFEYFSETQRNKGNFPGRFSGRQFSNSRSEMNVSTLELGDSALYLCASSLDGSEQFFGPGTRLTVL.

This clonotype was detected a few times. This chain connects TRBV20-1 to TRBJ1-1, with 9 bases fitting TRBD1. The CDR3 is 16 amino acids. Losses at the gene ends were 0 bases for V and 3 bases for J; bases not matched to a gene: 8. CDR1 is DFQATT, CDR2 SNEGSKA, per germline (reference sequence). CDR3 bases: TGCAGTGCTAGAGATCTCGGACAGGGGTATTACACTGAAGCTTTCTTT. Translating it yields CSARDLGQGYYTEAFF.

This clonotype has a count of ten or more. V usage is TRBV12-3 or TRBV12-4 and J usage is TRBJ2-3; D is ambiguous. This CDR3 comprises 17 residues. V dropped 2 bases and J dropped 4 bases, with 19 bases sitting between them. Here the CDR3 DNA reads TGTGCCAGCAGTTTAACCCTAAACCTTCGGTCTTCAGATACGCAGTATTTT. Translated, it gives CASSLTLNLRSSDTQYF.

There are many counts of this clonotype. The chain combines TRBV7-2 with TRBJ2-1; 10 bases map to TRBD2. The CDR3 sequence is 17 residues long. The V gene end was trimmed by 1 base and the J gene end by 0 bases; junction bases not matched to a gene: 3. CDR1 and CDR2 (germline): SGHTA, FQGNSA. CDR3 residues: CASSLVPSGSSYNEQFF. For the CDR3, the DNA is TGTGCCAGCAGCTTAGTCCCTAGCGGGAGCTCCTACAATGAGCAGTTCTTC.

Concerning this clonotype itself: One base away lies a much larger clone, so this may be a sequencing read error. This chain links TRBV5-3 with TRBJ2-7; perhaps TRBD1 as D (8 bases). TRBV5-3 is noted as an ORF with a role that remains uncertain. The V end was cut by 10 bases, the J end by 0 bases, with 20 bases between. The CDR3 extends over 15 amino acids. DNA of the CDR3: TGTGCCGGCAGCATCACAGGGGGGGACTCCTACGAGCAGTACTTC. Its protein product is CAGSITGGDSYEQYF.

This clonotype was counted many times. The chain links TRBV7-9 to TRBJ2-7; no clear D gene. Trimming removed 0 bases at V and 6 bases at J, with 12 bases between. Per germline, CDR1 SEHNR and CDR2 FQNEAQ (reference sequence). The CDR3 totals 14 residues. In DNA form, the CDR3 reads TGTGCCAGCAGCTTAGCGATGGAGTTGGGCGAGCAGTACTTC. It translates to CASSLAMELGEQYF.

This clonotype has a count of ten or more. The V and J genes are TRBV20-1 and TRBJ1-5; a possible D gene is TRBD1 (5 bases). The CDR3 runs to 16 residues. The V gene's germline CDR1 is DFQATT and CDR2 SNEGSKA (reference sequence). Trimming removed 5 bases from V and 0 bases from J, with 17 bases in between. For the CDR3, the DNA is TGCAGTGCTCGATCGGGGACCCGTTATAGCAATCAGCCCCAGCATTTT. This translates into CSARSGTRYSNQPQHF.

This clonotype was found many times. The chain joins TRBV7-2 to TRBJ1-5; 11 bases map to TRBD1. The CDR3 extends over 15 amino acids. The germline V gene encodes CDR1 SGHTA and CDR2 FQGNSA. V trimming: 5 bases; J trimming: 7 bases; junction bases outside the gene matches: 7. CDR3 bases: TGTGCCAGCAGCGCAACGGGGGACAGGGGGCAGCCCCAGCATTTT. Amino acid sequence: CASSATGDRGQPQHF.

This chain links TRBV29-1 with TRBJ1-3; no definite D call. The CDR3 extends over 14 amino acids. Germline CDR1 SQVTM, CDR2 ANQGSEA. V lost 3 bases to trimming and J lost 3 bases, with 12 bases between them. As DNA, the CDR3 is TGCAGCGTTGAGGAGCAGCTCGGTGGAAACACCATATATTTT. This codes for CSVEEQLGGNTIYF.

This clonotype appeared many times. The chain combines TRBV6-2 or TRBV6-3 with TRBJ2-3, with unresolved D. The V gene lost 6 bases and the J gene lost 0 bases, with 13 bases spanning the gap. Germline values: CDR1 MNHEY, CDR2 SVGEGT. This CDR3 has 15 residues. This CDR3 is CASSYYSPSTDTQYF. The CDR3 bases are TGTGCCAGCAGCTATTACAGTCCTAGCACAGATACGCAGTATTTT.

In this sample, this clonotype turned up many times. The chain links TRBV29-1 to TRBJ2-1, with 7 bases matching TRBD1. This CDR3 comprises 13 residues. Germline assignment: CDR1 SQVTM and CDR2 ANQGSEA. Trimming at V came to 3 bases and at J to 4 bases, leaving 3 bases not matched to a gene. The CDR3 spells CSVDGTAYNEQFF. The CDR3 coding sequence is TGCAGCGTTGATGGGACAGCATACAATGAGCAGTTCTTC.

The V gene is TRBV7-9, the J gene TRBJ1-2; D gene uncertain. V dropped 1 base and J dropped 2 bases, with 11 bases sitting between them. Germline V CDR1 and CDR2: SEHNR, FQNEAQ (reference sequence). CDR3 size: 15 residues. The CDR3 nucleotides read TGTGCCAGCAGCTTAGATCTGAGGTTCAACTATGGCTACACCTTC. Amino acid sequence: CASSLDLRFNYGYTF.

This clonotype was counted between two and nine times. V is TRBV2 and J is TRBJ1-3, with TRBD1 identical over 7 bases. The CDR3 sequence is 13 residues long. Germline CDR1 and CDR2: SNHLY and FYNNEI. Trimming took 9 bases from V and 0 from J; bases not matched to a gene: 2. The CDR3, as DNA: TGTGCCAGTCGGGACAGCTCTGGAAACACCATATATTTT. As protein: CASRDSSGNTIYF.

In this sample, this clonotype turned up a few times. This chain links TRBV29-1 with TRBJ1-4; D may be TRBD1 (5 bases). CDR3 length equals 13 residues. The ends were cut back, 2 bases at V and 6 bases at J, with 10 bases in the middle. Germline CDR1 is SQVTM and CDR2 is ANQGSEA. The CDR3 bases are TGCAGCGTTGAATCCGGGGGTGATGAAAAACTGTTTTTT. This sequence encodes CSVESGGDEKLFF.